A single sample gave rise to the 3 T cell receptor beta chains below, sequenced in a study of cytomegalovirus exposure and HLA in healthy donors. Researchers ran the PCR with 60 Vbeta and 13 Jbeta primers. Assay used: immunoSEQ multiplex PCR; TCRdb lists only in-frame clones, some missing. The data show tens of thousands of clones, about 80% seen once. The sample was PBMCs. These receptors all stem from a man between 50 and 59 years old in good health and CMV-seronegative.

CDR3 region: CASSLLRGGWNEQFF. The CDR3 DNA follows: TGCGCCAGCAGCTTGTTACGCGGGGGATGGAATGAGCAGTTCTTC. V usage is TRBV5-1 and J usage is TRBJ2-1; 7 nucleotides match TRBD2. From germline, CDR1 is SGHRS and CDR2 YFSETQ. J gave up 7 bases and V 1 base, and 8 bases lay outside the gene matches. This CDR3 region has 15 residues.

There are a few counts of this clone. The chain has TRBV2 and TRBJ2-1; D is unclear. The CDR3 length is 16 residues. Trimming pared 6 bases from V and 0 bases from J, leaving 15 bases between. Germline CDR1 is SNHLY and CDR2 is FYNNEI. The chain's CDR3 is CASSDQVFGSYNEQFF. The CDR3, as DNA: TGTGCCAGCAGCGATCAGGTTTTTGGCTCCTACAATGAGCAGTTCTTC.

The chain carries TRBV9 and TRBJ1-1; the match to TRBD1 covers 12 bases. The V and J ends lost 3 bases and 6 bases, in that order; junction bases with no gene match: 6. CDR3 length: 15 residues. Looked up from germline, CDR1 is SGDLS and CDR2 is YYNGEE. CDR3 DNA sequence: TGTGCCAGCAGCGCGGGACAGGGGGCGCCCGCTGAAGCTTTCTTT. Amino acid sequence: CASSAGQGAPAEAFF.